This TCR beta chain is from a study of CD4 and CD8 cells across lung adenocarcinoma regions. TCRdb analysed the PCR reads with MiXCR anew, one entry per CDR3 protein. The sample carries roughly 4,100 distinct CDR3 sequences, roughly three fifths recorded once. CDR1 and CDR2 (germline): MNHNS, SASEGT. The CDR3 is 18 amino acids. V shed 7 bases and J 1 base; nucleotides not matched to a gene: 15. Sequencing used CD4+ T cells from the center of a lung tumor. The TCR originated in a male donor with lung adenocarcinoma. The CD4 and CD8 labels of this study may be unreliable. This sequence joins TRBV6-1 and TRBJ2-1, with TRBD2 matching over 8 bases. CDR3 loop: CASKGGGRQFTSYNEQFF. CDR3 nucleotides: TGTGCCAGCAAGGGTGGCGGGAGGCAGTTTACATCCTACAATGAGCAGTTCTTC.